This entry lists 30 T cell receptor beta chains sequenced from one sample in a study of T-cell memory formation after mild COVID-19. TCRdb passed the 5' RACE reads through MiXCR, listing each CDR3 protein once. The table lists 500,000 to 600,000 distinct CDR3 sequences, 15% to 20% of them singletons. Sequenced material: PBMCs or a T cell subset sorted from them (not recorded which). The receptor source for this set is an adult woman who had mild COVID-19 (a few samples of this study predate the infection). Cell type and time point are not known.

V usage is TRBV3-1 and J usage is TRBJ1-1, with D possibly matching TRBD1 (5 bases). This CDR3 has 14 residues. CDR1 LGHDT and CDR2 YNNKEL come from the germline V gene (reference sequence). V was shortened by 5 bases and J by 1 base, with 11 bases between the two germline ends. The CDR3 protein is CASSGQAKNTEAFF. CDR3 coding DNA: TGTGCCAGCAGCGGACAAGCTAAGAACACTGAAGCTTTCTTT.

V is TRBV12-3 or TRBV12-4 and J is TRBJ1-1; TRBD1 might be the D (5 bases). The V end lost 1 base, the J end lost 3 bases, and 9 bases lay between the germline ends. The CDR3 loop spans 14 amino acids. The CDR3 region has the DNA TGTGCCAGCAGTTTAGGCAGGGTTGACACTGAAGCTTTCTTT. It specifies CASSLGRVDTEAFF.

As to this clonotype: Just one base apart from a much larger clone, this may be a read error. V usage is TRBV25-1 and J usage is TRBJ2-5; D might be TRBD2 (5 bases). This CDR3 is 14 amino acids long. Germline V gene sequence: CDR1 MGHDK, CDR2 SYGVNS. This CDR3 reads CVSSESEWRETQYF. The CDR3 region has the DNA TGTGTCAGCAGTGAATCGGAGTGGAGGGAGACCCAGTACTTC. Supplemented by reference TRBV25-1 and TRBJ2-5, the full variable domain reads EADIYQTPRYLVIGTGKKITLECSQTMGHDKMYWYQQDPGMELHLIHYSYGVNSTEKGDLSSESTVSRIRTEHFPLTLESARPSHTSQYLCVSSESEWRETQYFGPGTRLLVL.

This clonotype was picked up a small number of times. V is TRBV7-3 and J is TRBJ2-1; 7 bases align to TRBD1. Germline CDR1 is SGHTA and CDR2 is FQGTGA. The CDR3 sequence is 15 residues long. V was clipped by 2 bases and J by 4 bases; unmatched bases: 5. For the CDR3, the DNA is TGTGCCAGCAGCTTAGGGACAGCCGGATACAATGAGCAGTTCTTC. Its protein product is CASSLGTAGYNEQFF.

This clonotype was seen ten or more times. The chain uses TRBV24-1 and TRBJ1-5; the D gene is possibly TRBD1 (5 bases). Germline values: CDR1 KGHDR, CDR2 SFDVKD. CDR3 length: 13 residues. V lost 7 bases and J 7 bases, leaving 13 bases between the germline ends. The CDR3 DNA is TGTGCCACCAGGCGGGGCGCAGGACAGCCCCAGCATTTT. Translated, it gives CATRRGAGQPQHF.

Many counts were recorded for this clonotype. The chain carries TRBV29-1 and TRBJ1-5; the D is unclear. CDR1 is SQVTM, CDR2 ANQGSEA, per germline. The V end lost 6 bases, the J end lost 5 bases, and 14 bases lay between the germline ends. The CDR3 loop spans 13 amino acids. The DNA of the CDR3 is TGCAGCGTCAAAAGGGCATTTGATCAGCCCCAGCATTTT. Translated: CSVKRAFDQPQHF.

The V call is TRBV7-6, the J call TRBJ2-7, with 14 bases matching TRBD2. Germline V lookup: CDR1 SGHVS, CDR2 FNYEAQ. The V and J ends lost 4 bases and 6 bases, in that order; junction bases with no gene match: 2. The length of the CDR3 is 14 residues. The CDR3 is CASSYGTSGSEQYF. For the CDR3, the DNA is TGTGCCAGCAGCTACGGGACTAGCGGGAGCGAGCAGTACTTC.

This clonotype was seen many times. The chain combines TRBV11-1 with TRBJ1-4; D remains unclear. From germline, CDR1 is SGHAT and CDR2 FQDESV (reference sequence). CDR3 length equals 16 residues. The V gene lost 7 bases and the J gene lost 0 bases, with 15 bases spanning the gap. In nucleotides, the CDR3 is TGTGCCAGCACGCTCGGGATAGATGCAACTAATGAAAAACTGTTTTTT. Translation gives CASTLGIDATNEKLFF.

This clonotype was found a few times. The CDR3 coding sequence is TGCAGTGCTAGAGATCCTCGGCGGGTCCCCATCGTGAGCTCCTACAATGAGCAGTTCTTC. This gives the protein CSARDPRRVPIVSSYNEQFF. The rearrangement uses TRBV20-1 and TRBJ2-1; tentatively, D is TRBD2 (5 bases). V shed 0 bases and J shed 0 bases, with 24 bases lying between them. This CDR3 region has 20 residues. Germline loops: CDR1 DFQATT, CDR2 SNEGSKA (reference sequence).

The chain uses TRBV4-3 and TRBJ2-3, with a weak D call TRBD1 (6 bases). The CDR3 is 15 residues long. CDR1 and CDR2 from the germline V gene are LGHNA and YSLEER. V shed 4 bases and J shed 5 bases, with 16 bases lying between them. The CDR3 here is CASSPRWGLGDTQYF. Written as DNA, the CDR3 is TGCGCCAGCAGCCCCCGTTGGGGGCTGGGAGATACGCAGTATTTT.

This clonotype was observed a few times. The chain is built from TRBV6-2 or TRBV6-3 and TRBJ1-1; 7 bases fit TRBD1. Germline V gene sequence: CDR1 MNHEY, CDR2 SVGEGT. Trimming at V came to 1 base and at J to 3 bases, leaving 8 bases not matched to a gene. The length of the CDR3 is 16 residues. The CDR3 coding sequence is TGTGCCAGCAGTTACTTACCCGGACAGGTCGACACTGAAGCTTTCTTT. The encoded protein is CASSYLPGQVDTEAFF.

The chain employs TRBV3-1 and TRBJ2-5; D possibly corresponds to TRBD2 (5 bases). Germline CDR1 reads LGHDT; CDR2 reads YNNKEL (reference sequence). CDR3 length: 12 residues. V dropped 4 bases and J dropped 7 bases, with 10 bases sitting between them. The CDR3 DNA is TGTGCCAGCAGCCTCGAGGGCCGGACCCAGTACTTC. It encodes CASSLEGRTQYF.

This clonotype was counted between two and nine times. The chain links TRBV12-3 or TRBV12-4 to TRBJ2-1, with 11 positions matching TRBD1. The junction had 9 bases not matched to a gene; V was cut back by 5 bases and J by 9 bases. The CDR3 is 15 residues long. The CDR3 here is CASSPEDRGRLEQFF. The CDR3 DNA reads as TGTGCCAGCAGTCCCGAGGACAGGGGGCGTCTTGAGCAGTTCTTC.

DNA for the CDR3: TGCAGTGCAAGGCTAGCGGGTACCAATGAGCAGTTCTTC. Translation: CSARLAGTNEQFF. This sequence joins TRBV20-1 and TRBJ2-1; TRBD2 matches 8 bases. The V and J ends lost 6 bases and 6 bases, in that order; junction bases with no gene match: 7. This CDR3 has 13 amino acids. CDR1 DFQATT and CDR2 SNEGSKA come from the germline V gene (reference sequence).

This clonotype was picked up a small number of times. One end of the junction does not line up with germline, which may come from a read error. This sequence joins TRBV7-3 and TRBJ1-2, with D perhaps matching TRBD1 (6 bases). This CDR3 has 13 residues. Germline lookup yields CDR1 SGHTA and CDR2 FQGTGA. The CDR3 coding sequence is TGTGCCAGCAGCGAAACACAGGGATCGCGTCCTCACTTC. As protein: CASSETQGSRPHF.

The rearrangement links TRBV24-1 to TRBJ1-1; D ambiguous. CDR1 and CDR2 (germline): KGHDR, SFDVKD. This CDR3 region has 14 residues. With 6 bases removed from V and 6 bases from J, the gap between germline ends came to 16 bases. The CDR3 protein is CATSSWRSAAEAFF. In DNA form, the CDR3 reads TGTGCCACCAGTTCCTGGAGATCGGCCGCTGAAGCTTTCTTT.

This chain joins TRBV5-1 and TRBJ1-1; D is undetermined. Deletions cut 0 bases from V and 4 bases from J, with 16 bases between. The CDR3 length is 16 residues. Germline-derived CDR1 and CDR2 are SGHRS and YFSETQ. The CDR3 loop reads CASSLVSPILSTEAFF. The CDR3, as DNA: TGCGCCAGCAGCTTGGTTTCGCCGATACTTAGCACTGAAGCTTTCTTT.

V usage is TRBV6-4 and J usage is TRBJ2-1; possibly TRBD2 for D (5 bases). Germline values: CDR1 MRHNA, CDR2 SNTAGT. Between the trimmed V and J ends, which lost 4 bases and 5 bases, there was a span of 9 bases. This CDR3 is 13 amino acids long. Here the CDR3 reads CASSGAGHNEQFF. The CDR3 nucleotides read TGTGCCAGCAGTGGGGCGGGCCACAATGAGCAGTTCTTC.

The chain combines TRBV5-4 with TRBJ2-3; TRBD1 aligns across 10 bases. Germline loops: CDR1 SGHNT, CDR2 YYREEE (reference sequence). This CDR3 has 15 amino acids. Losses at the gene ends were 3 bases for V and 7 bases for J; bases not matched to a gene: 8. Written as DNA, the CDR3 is TGTGCCAGCAGCTGGGGACAGGGGACCAGGAATACGCAGTATTTT. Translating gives CASSWGQGTRNTQYF.

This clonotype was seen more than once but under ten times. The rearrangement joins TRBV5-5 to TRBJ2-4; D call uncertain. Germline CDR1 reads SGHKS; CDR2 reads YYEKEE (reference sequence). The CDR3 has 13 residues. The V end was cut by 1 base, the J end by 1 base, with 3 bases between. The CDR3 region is CASSLTAKNIQYF. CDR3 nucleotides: TGTGCCAGCAGCTTGACCGCCAAAAACATTCAGTACTTC.

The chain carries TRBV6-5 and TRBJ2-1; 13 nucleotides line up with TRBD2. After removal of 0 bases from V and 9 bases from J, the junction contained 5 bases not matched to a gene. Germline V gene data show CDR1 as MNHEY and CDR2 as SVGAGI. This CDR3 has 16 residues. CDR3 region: CASSYSRTSGGGEQFF. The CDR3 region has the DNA TGTGCCAGCAGTTACTCCCGGACTAGCGGGGGCGGTGAGCAGTTCTTC.

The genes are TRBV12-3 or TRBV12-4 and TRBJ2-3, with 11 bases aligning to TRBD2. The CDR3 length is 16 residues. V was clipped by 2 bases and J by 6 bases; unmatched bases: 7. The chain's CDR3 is CASSLSLAGESDTQYF. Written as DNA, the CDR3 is TGTGCCAGCAGTTTATCACTAGCGGGAGAATCGGATACGCAGTATTTT.

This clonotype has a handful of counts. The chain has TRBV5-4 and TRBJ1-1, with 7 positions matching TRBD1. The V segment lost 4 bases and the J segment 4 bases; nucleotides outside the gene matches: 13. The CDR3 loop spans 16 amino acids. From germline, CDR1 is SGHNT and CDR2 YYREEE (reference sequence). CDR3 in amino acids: CASSPRQGAPTTEAFF. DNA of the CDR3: TGTGCCAGCAGCCCACGACAGGGAGCCCCGACCACTGAAGCTTTCTTT.

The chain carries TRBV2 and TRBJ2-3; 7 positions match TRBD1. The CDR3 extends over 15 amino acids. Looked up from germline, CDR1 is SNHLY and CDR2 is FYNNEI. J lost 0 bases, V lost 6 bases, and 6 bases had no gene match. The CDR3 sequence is CASSGTERSTDTQYF. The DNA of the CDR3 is TGTGCCAGCAGCGGGACAGAAAGAAGCACAGATACGCAGTATTTT. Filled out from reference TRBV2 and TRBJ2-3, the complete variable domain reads EPEVTQTPSHQVTQMGQEVILRCVPISNHLYFYWYRQILGQKVEFLVSFYNNEISEKSEIFDDQFSVERPDGSNFTLKIRSTKLEDSAMYFCASSGTERSTDTQYFGPGTRLTVL.

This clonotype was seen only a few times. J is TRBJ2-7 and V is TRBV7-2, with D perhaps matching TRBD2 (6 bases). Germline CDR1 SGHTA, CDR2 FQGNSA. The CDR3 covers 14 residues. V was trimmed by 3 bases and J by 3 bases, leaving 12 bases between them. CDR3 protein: CASSLSGYYYEQYF. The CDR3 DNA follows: TGTGCCAGCAGCTTGAGCGGGTACTACTACGAGCAGTACTTC.

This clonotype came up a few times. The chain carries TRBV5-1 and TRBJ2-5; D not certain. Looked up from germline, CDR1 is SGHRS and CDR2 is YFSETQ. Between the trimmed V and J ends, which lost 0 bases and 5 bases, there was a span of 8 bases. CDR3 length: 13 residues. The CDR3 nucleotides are TGCGCCAGCAGCTTGGAGTCCTGGGAGACCCAGTACTTC. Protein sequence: CASSLESWETQYF.

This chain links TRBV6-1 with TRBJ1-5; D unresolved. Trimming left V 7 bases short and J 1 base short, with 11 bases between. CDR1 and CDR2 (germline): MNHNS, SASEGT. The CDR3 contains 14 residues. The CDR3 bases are TGTGCCAGCAATTCAGGAGCCAGCAATCAGCCCCAGCATTTT. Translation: CASNSGASNQPQHF.

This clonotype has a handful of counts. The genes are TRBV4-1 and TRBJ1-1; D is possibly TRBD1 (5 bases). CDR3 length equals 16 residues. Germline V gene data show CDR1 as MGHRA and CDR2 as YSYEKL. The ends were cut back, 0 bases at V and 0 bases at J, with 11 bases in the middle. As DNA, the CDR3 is TGCGCCAGCAGCCAAGACGTCTGGGGGGTGAACACTGAAGCTTTCTTT. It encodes CASSQDVWGVNTEAFF.

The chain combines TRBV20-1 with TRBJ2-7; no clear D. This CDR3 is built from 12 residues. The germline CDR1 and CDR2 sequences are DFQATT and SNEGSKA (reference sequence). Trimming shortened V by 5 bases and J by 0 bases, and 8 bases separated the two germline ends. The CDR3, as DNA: TGCAGTGCTTCGACCAACTCCTACGAGCAGTACTTC. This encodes CSASTNSYEQYF.

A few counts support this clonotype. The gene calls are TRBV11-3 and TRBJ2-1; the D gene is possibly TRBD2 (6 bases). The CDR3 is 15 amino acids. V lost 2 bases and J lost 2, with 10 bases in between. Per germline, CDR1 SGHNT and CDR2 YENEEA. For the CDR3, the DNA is TGTGCCAGCAGCTTACGGGGGATGACCTACAATGAGCAGTTCTTC. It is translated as CASSLRGMTYNEQFF.